This TCR beta chain was retrieved from a study of blood T cell repertoires in COVID-19. The V gene lost 0 bases and the J gene lost 4 bases, with 13 bases spanning the gap. This CDR3 is 15 amino acids long. Germline V gene data show CDR1 as SGDLS and CDR2 as YYNGEE. Sequencing used immunoSEQ multiplex PCR; TCRdb keeps in-frame clones, though not all of them. Among approximately 330,000 clones, around 87% were seen once, and the ten largest hold roughly 4%. The rearrangement joins TRBV9 to TRBJ1-2; D remains unclear. The TCR originated in a woman between 45 and 60 years old with active or convalescent COVID-19. The specimen sequenced was peripheral blood. This CDR3 is CASSVAVASSYGYTF. Here the CDR3 DNA reads TGTGCCAGCAGCGTAGCAGTAGCTAGCTCCTATGGCTACACCTTC.